These T cell receptor beta chains were read from a single sample in a study of cytomegalovirus exposure and HLA in healthy donors. The repertoire was sequenced with immunoSEQ multiplex PCR; TCRdb's copy has only in-frame clones and lacks some. Reported are some 130,000 clones; the ten largest clones contain approximately 1.8%. Material: PBMCs. These receptor sequences come from a young man in good health and CMV-seronegative. Both conserved end residues are part of each CDR3. Fields, in order: D gene, J gene, V gene, CDR3 length, CDR3 protein, CDR3 DNA. D genes are given only for firm matches.

>-|TRBJ2-3|TRBV28|13
CASSGGSTDTQYF
TGTGCCAGCAGTGGGGGGAGCACAGATACGCAGTATTTT
>TRBD2|TRBJ2-4|TRBV9|18
CASSHPLAGGPSPHIQYF
TGTGCCAGCAGCCACCCTCTAGCGGGGGGGCCTAGCCCCCACATTCAGTACTTC
>TRBD1|TRBJ1-5|TRBV28|15
CASRGGTGFNQPQHF
TGTGCCAGCAGGGGCGGGACAGGGTTCAATCAGCCCCAGCATTTT
>-|TRBJ1-2|TRBV27|12
CASGSWTDGYTF
TGTGCCAGCGGATCCTGGACAGATGGCTACACCTTC
>-|TRBJ2-3|TRBV10-3|18
CAISESVRRVGFTDTQYF
TGTGCCATCAGTGAGTCGGTTCGTCGGGTCGGCTTCACAGATACGCAGTATTTT
>-|TRBJ1-2|TRBV7-9|13
CASSRTDPYGYTF
TGTGCCAGCAGCCGGACAGACCCTTATGGCTACACCTTC
>-|TRBJ1-2|TRBV5-1|12
CASSRGTEGYTF
TGCGCCAGCAGCAGGGGGACGGAAGGCTACACCTTC
>TRBD1|TRBJ2-2|TRBV19|16
CASSIYKGAQAGELFF
TGTGCCAGTAGTATTTATAAGGGGGCGCAAGCCGGGGAGCTGTTTTTT
>TRBD1|TRBJ1-4|TRBV14|14
CASSQRQGEEKLFF
TGTGCCAGCAGCCAACGACAGGGCGAGGAAAAACTGTTTTTT
>-|TRBJ1-2|TRBV5-1|15
CASSLTNRAPYGYTF
TGCGCCAGCAGCCTAACTAACAGGGCTCCCTATGGCTACACCTTC
>TRBD2|TRBJ2-1|TRBV7-9|16
CASSPTSGSPYNEQFF
TGTGCCAGCAGTCCGACTAGCGGGAGCCCCTACAATGAGCAGTTCTTC
>TRBD1|TRBJ2-1|TRBV18|20
CASSPNVGQGAARKSNEQFF
TGTGCCAGCTCACCTAATGTGGGACAGGGGGCAGCCCGCAAATCCAATGAGCAGTTCTTC
>-|TRBJ1-6|TRBV7-2|15
CASSSGPGGNSPLHF
TGTGCCAGCAGCTCGGGACCGGGGGGGAATTCACCCCTCCACTTT
>TRBD1|TRBJ2-3|TRBV6-4|16
CASSDSLGQGSDTQYF
TGTGCCAGCAGTGACTCACTGGGACAGGGGTCAGATACGCAGTATTTT
>-|TRBJ2-1|TRBV4-3|15
CASSQVQPSYNEQFF
TGCGCCAGCAGCCAAGTTCAGCCTAGCTACAATGAGCAGTTCTTC
>TRBD1|TRBJ1-5|TRBV5-1|16
CASSSKDRDQHQPQHF
TGCGCCAGCAGCTCGAAGGACAGGGACCAGCATCAGCCCCAGCATTTT
>-|TRBJ2-3|TRBV28|15
CASREWSSSTDTQYF
TGTGCCAGCAGGGAGTGGAGCTCTAGCACAGATACGCAGTATTTT
>-|TRBJ1-1|TRBV28|15
CASSSEPDRNTEAFF
TGTGCCAGCAGTTCCGAACCGGACAGGAACACTGAAGCTTTCTTT
>TRBD1|TRBJ1-5|TRBV10-2|15
CASSEAYDRAQPQHF
TGCGCCAGCAGTGAGGCTTATGACAGGGCTCAGCCCCAGCATTTT
>TRBD1|TRBJ2-5|TRBV7-3|16
CASSLRGDRASETQYF
TGTGCCAGCAGCTTAAGGGGGGACAGGGCATCAGAGACCCAGTACTTC
>-|TRBJ2-2|TRBV7-2|14
CASSLTRDTGELFF
TGTGCCAGCAGCTTGACAAGAGATACCGGGGAGCTGTTTTTT
>TRBD1|TRBJ1-2|TRBV9|14
CASSATGTGEGYTF
TGTGCCAGCAGCGCAACCGGGACAGGGGAAGGCTACACCTTC
>-|TRBJ2-3|TRBV6-1|14
CASRNNPGHYTQYF
TGTGCCAGCAGAAACAATCCGGGACATTATACGCAGTATTTT
>-|TRBJ1-1|TRBV19|12
CASKDRNTEAFF
TGTGCCAGTAAGGACAGGAACACTGAAGCTTTCTTT
>TRBD1|TRBJ2-3|TRBV11-2|13
CASTDRGQDTQYF
TGTGCCAGCACCGACAGGGGGCAAGATACGCAGTATTTT
>-|TRBJ2-7|TRBV29-1|13
CSVVTGSSYEQYF
TGCAGCGTTGTTACAGGGAGCTCCTACGAGCAGTACTTC
>TRBD1|TRBJ1-5|TRBV7-2|17
CASSPSGTAPLNQPQHF
TGTGCCAGCAGCCCTAGCGGGACAGCGCCCCTCAATCAGCCCCAGCATTTT
>-|TRBJ2-5|TRBV6-5|11
CASRVRETQYF
TGTGCCAGCAGAGTCCGGGAGACCCAGTACTTC
>-|TRBJ1-1|TRBV7-9|14
CASSRQQENTEAFF
TGTGCCAGCAGCCGACAGCAAGAAAACACTGAAGCTTTCTTT
>TRBD2|TRBJ2-4|TRBV30|17
CAWTTGLAGVGGNIQYF
TGTGCCTGGACTACTGGGCTAGCGGGGGTTGGGGGAAACATTCAGTACTTC
>-|TRBJ1-5|TRBV10-3|13
CATQGLEGQPQHF
TGTGCCACCCAGGGACTAGAGGGTCAGCCCCAGCATTTT
>TRBD1|TRBJ1-1|TRBV6-1|12
CASRDDRVEAFF
TGTGCCAGCAGAGACGACAGGGTTGAAGCTTTCTTT
>-|TRBJ1-2|TRBV19|14
CASKVTGTNYGYTF
TGTGCCAGTAAAGTAACAGGGACTAACTATGGCTACACCTTC
>TRBD1|TRBJ1-3|TRBV5-6|15
CASSWDRVSGNTIYF
TGTGCCAGCAGCTGGGACAGGGTCTCCGGAAACACCATATATTTT
>-|TRBJ2-5|TRBV5-6|14
CASSRSVGAETQYF
TGTGCCAGCAGCCGATCCGTAGGGGCAGAGACCCAGTACTTC
>TRBD1|TRBJ2-1|TRBV2|15
CASRGRQGADNEQFF
TGTGCCAGCAGGGGGCGGCAGGGGGCCGACAATGAGCAGTTCTTC
>TRBD1|TRBJ1-6|TRBV7-9|16
CASSSSRDRVNSPLHF
TGTGCCAGCAGCTCGTCCCGGGACAGGGTTAATTCACCCCTCCACTTT
>TRBD2|TRBJ2-1|TRBV7-2|15
CASSPLAGVDNEQFF
TGTGCCAGCAGCCCACTAGCGGGAGTCGACAATGAGCAGTTCTTC
>-|TRBJ2-7|TRBV5-1|14
CASSLAVRTYEQYF
TGCGCCAGCAGTCTGGCGGTCAGAACCTACGAGCAGTACTTC
>-|TRBJ2-7|TRBV6-1|14
CASSRTVGNYEQYF
TGTGCCAGCAGCCGGACAGTGGGCAACTACGAGCAGTACTTC
>TRBD2|TRBJ2-1|TRBV15|18
CATSTLQASSGRNNEQFF
TGTGCCACCAGCACCCTCCAAGCAAGTAGCGGGAGGAACAATGAGCAGTTCTTC
>-|TRBJ2-7|TRBV6-5|15
CASSYSAASGYEQYF
TGTGCCAGCAGTTACTCGGCGGCCTCGGGATACGAGCAGTACTTC
>TRBD1|TRBJ2-7|TRBV5-1|14
CASSYPGTGREQYF
TGCGCCAGCAGCTACCCCGGGACAGGGCGGGAGCAGTACTTC
>-|TRBJ1-1|TRBV28|15
CASSPLDKGSYEAFF
TGTGCCAGCAGTCCGTTGGACAAGGGGTCTTATGAAGCTTTCTTT
>TRBD1|TRBJ2-7|TRBV5-6|17
CASSLSLKSGGSHEQYF
TGTGCCAGCAGCTTGTCCTTGAAGTCAGGGGGTTCCCACGAGCAGTACTTC
>TRBD1|TRBJ1-5|TRBV27|13
CASSYRGFQPQHF
TGTGCCAGCAGTTACAGGGGATTTCAGCCCCAGCATTTT
>TRBD1|TRBJ1-1|TRBV18|16
CASSPGQGALWTEAFF
TGTGCCAGCTCACCGGGTCAGGGGGCGCTTTGGACTGAAGCTTTCTTT
>-|TRBJ2-2|TRBV30|12
CAWSKGSGELFF
TGTGCCTGGAGTAAGGGGTCCGGGGAGCTGTTTTTT
>TRBD1|TRBJ1-1|TRBV7-2|15
CASRSGTGGHTEAFF
TGTGCCAGCAGGTCCGGGACAGGGGGCCACACTGAAGCTTTCTTT
>-|TRBJ2-2|TRBV18|18
CASSPLLDTRLGTGELFF
TGTGCCAGCTCACCACTGTTGGACACCAGATTGGGGACCGGGGAGCTGTTTTTT
>TRBD1|TRBJ2-7|TRBV29-1|12
CSVEGQGYEQYF
TGCAGCGTTGAGGGACAGGGCTACGAGCAGTACTTC
>-|TRBJ1-1|TRBV19|14
CASSIDRANTEAFF
TGTGCCAGTAGTATAGACAGGGCGAACACTGAAGCTTTCTTT
>TRBD1|TRBJ1-1|TRBV7-2|17
CASSLRVLTGALTEAFF
TGTGCCAGCAGCCTTAGGGTACTTACAGGGGCGCTCACTGAAGCTTTCTTT
>TRBD1|TRBJ2-7|TRBV11-2|15
CASSLGGTGGYEQYF
TGTGCCAGCAGCTTAGGAGGGACAGGGGGCTACGAGCAGTACTTC
>-|TRBJ1-2|TRBV19|13
CASSGAATWSYTF
TGTGCCAGTAGTGGGGCAGCTACCTGGAGCTACACCTTC
>-|TRBJ1-2|TRBV29-1|17
CSVLRRVSGGADYGYTF
TGCAGCGTCTTAAGGAGGGTGTCTGGGGGGGCGGACTATGGCTACACCTTC
>TRBD1|TRBJ1-4|TRBV14|15
CASSQDGTAFEKLFF
TGTGCCAGCAGCCAAGACGGGACAGCCTTCGAAAAACTGTTTTTT
>-|TRBJ2-5|TRBV7-3|13
CASSPMYQETQYF
TGTGCCAGCAGCCCTATGTACCAAGAGACCCAGTACTTC
>-|TRBJ2-7|TRBV5-1|14
CASSLAAGSYEQYF
TGCGCCAGCAGCTTGGCCGCGGGGAGCTACGAGCAGTACTTC
>-|TRBJ1-6|TRBV5-5|18
CASSLNAGSWGLNSPLHF
TGTGCCAGCAGCTTGAACGCTGGGTCGTGGGGGCTCAATTCACCCCTCCACTTT